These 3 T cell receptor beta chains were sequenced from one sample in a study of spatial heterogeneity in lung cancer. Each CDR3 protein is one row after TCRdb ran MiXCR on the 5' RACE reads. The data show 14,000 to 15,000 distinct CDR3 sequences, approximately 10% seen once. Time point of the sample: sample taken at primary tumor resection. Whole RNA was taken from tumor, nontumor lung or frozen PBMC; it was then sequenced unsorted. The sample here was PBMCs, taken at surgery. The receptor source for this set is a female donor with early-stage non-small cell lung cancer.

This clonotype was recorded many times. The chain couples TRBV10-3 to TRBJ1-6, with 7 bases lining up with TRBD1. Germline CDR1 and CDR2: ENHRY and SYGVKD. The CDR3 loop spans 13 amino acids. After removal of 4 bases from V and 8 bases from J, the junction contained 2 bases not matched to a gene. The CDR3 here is CAISGQGDSPLHF. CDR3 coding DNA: TGTGCCATCAGTGGACAGGGAGATTCACCCCTCCACTTT.

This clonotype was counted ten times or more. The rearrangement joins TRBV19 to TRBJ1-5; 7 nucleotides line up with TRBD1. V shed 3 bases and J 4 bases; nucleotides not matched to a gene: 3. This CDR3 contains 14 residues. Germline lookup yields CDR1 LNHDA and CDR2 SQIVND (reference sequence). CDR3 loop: CASSMAGGNQPQHF. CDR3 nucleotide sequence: TGTGCCAGTAGTATGGCAGGGGGGAATCAGCCCCAGCATTTT.

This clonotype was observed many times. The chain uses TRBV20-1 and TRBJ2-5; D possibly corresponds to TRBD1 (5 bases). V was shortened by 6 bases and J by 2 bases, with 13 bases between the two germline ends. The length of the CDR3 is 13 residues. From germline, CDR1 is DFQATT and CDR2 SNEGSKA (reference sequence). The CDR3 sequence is CSAVRTPQETQYF. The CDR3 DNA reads TGCAGTGCGGTTCGGACACCTCAAGAGACCCAGTACTTC.